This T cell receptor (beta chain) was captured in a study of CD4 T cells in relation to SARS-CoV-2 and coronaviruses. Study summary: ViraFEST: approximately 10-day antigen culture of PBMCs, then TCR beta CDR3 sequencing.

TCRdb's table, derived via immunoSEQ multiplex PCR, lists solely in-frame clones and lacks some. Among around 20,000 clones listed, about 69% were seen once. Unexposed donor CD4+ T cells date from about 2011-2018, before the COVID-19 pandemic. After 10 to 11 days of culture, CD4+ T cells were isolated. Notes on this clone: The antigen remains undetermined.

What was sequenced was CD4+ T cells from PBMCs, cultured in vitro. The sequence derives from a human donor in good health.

Here the CDR3 DNA reads TGTGCCAGCAGTGAGGGGGACACCTCTGGAAACACCATATATTTT. The encoded protein is CASSEGDTSGNTIYF. The chain has TRBV2 and TRBJ1-3, with D possibly being TRBD1 (6 bases). Trimming took 3 bases from V and 0 from J, leaving 9 bases between them. This CDR3 region has 15 residues. CDR1 and CDR2 from the germline V gene are SNHLY and FYNNEI.